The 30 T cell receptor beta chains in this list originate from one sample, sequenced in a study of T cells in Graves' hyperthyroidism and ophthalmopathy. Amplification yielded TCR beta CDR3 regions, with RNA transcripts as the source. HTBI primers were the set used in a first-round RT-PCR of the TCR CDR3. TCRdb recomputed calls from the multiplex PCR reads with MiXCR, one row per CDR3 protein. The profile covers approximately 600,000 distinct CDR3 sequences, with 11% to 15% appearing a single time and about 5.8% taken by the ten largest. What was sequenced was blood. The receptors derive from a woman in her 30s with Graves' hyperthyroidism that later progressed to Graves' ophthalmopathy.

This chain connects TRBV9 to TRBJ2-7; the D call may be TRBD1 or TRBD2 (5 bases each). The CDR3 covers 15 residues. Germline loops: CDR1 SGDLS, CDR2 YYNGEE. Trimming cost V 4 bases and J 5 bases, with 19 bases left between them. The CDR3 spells CASSPEVGAAHEQYF. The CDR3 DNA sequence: TGTGCCAGCAGCCCAGAGGTCGGGGCCGCCCACGAGCAGTACTTC.

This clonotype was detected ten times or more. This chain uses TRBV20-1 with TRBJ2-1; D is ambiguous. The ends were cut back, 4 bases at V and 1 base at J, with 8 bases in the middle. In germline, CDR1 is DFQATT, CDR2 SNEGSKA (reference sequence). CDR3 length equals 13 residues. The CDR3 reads CSAIRGSYNEQFF. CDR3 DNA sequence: TGCAGTGCTATACGTGGGTCCTACAATGAGCAGTTCTTC.

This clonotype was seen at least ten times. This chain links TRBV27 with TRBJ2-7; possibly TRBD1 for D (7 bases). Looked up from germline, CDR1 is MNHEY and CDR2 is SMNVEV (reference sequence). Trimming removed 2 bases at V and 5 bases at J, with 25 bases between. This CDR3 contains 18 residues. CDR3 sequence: CASSLQGWYTEGANEQYF. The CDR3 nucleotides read TGTGCCAGCAGTTTACAAGGTTGGTATACGGAGGGGGCCAACGAGCAGTACTTC.

In nucleotides, the CDR3 is TGTGCCAGCAGCTTATGGCGGGGCTACGAGCAGTACTTC. The encoded protein is CASSLWRGYEQYF. The V and J genes are TRBV7-2 and TRBJ2-7; perhaps TRBD2 as D (6 bases). The V end lost 2 bases, the J end lost 3 bases, and 8 bases lay between the germline ends. Germline values: CDR1 SGHTA, CDR2 FQGNSA. The CDR3 has 13 amino acids.

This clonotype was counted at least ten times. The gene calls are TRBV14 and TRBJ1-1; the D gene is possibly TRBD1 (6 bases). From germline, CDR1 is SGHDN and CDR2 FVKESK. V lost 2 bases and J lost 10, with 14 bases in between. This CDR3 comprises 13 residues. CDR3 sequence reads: CASSQFRGRGAFF. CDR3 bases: TGTGCCAGCAGCCAATTTAGGGGCAGGGGAGCTTTCTTT.

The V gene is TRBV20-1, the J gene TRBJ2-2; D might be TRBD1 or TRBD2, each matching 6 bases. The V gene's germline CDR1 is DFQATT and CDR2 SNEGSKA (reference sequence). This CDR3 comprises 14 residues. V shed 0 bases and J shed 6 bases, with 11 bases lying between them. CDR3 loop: CSAREGGTAGELFF. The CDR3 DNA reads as TGCAGTGCTAGAGAGGGGGGCACCGCCGGGGAGCTGTTTTTT.

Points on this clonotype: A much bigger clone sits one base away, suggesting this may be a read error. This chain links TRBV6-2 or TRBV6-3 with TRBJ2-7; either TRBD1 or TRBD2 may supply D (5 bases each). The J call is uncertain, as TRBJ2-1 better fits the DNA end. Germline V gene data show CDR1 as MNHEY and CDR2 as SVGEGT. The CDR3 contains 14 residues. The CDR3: CASTWGRDSYEQFF. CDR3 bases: TGTGCCAGCACCTGGGGACGGGATTCCTACGAGCAGTTCTTC.

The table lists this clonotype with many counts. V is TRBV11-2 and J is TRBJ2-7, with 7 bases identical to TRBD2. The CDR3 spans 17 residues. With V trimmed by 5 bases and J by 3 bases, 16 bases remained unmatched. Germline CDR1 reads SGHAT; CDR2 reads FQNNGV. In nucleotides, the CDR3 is TGTGCCAGCAGCCATAGCGGTACGGGGACTACTGTCTACGAGCAGTACTTC. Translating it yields CASSHSGTGTTVYEQYF.

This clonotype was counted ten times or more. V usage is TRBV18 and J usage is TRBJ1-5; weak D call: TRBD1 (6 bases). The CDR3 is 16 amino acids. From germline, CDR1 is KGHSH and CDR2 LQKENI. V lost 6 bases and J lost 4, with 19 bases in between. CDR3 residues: CASSLGGGRRNQPQHF. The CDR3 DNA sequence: TGTGCCAGCTCCCTCGGAGGGGGAAGGAGAAATCAGCCCCAGCATTTT.

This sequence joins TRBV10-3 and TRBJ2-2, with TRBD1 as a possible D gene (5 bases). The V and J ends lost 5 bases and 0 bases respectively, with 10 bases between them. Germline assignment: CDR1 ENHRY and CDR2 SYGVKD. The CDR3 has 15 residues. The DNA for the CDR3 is TGTGCCATCAGTCCGACAGAAACGAACACCGGGGAGCTGTTTTTT. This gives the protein CAISPTETNTGELFF.

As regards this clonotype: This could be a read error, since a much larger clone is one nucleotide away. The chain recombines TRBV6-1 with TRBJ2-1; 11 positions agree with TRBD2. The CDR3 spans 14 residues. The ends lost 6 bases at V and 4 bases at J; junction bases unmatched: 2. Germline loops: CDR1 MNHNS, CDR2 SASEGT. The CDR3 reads CASRGLADYNEQFF. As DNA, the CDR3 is TGTGCCAGCAGGGGACTAGCGGATTACAATGAGCAGTTCTTC.

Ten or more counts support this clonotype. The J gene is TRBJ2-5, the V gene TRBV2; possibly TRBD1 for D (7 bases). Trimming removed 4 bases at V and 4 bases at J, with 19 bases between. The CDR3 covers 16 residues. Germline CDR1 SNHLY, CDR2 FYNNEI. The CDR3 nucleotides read TGTGCCAGCAGTGGACAGGGACTCGGGGGCGGAGAGACCCAGTACTTC. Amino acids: CASSGQGLGGGETQYF. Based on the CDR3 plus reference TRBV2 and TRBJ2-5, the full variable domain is EPEVTQTPSHQVTQMGQEVILRCVPISNHLYFYWYRQILGQKVEFLVSFYNNEISEKSEIFDDQFSVERPDGSNFTLKIRSTKLEDSAMYFCASSGQGLGGGETQYFGPGTRLLVL.

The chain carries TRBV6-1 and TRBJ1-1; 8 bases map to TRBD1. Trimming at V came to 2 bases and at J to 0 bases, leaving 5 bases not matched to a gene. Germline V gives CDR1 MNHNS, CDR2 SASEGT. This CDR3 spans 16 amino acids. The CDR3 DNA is TGTGCCAGCAGTGAACCACAGGGGGGAGTGAACACTGAAGCTTTCTTT. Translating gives CASSEPQGGVNTEAFF.

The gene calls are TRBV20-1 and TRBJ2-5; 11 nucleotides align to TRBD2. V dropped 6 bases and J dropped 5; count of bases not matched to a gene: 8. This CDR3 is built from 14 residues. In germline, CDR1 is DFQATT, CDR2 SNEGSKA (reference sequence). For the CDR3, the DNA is TGCAGTGCCGTACTAGCGGGAGTAGGGGAGACCCAGTACTTC. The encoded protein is CSAVLAGVGETQYF.

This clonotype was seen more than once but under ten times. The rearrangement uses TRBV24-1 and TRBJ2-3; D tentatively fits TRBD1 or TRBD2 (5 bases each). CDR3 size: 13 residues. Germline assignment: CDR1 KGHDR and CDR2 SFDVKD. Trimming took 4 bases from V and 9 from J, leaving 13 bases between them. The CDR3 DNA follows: TGTGCCACCAGTGACCCGACTGAGGGGACGCAGTATTTT. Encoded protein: CATSDPTEGTQYF.

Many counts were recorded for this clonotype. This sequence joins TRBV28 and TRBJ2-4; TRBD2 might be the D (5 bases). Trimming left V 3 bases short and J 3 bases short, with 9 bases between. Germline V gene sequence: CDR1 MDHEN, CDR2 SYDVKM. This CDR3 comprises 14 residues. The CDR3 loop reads CASSFGGGKNIQYF. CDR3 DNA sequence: TGTGCCAGCAGTTTTGGCGGAGGCAAAAACATTCAGTACTTC.

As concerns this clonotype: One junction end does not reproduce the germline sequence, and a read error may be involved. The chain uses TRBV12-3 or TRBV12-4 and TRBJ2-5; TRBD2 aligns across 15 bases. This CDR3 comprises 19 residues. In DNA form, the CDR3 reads TGTGCCAGCAGCTTAGATGGGTACCGGACTAGCGGGAGGGAAGAGACCCAGTACTTC. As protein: CASSLDGYRTSGREETQYF.

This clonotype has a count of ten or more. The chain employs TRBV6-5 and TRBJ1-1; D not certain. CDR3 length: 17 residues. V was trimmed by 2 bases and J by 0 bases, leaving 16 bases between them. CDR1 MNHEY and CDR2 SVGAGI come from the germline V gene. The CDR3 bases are TGTGCCAGCAGTTACCGGTTTTCGGCAGGTTTGAACACTGAAGCTTTCTTT. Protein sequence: CASSYRFSAGLNTEAFF.

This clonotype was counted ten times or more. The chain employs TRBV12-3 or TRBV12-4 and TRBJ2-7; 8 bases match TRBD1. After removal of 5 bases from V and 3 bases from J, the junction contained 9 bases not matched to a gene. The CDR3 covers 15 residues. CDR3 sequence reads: CASSAGRQGFYEQYF. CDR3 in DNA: TGTGCCAGCAGTGCCGGTAGACAGGGGTTCTACGAGCAGTACTTC.

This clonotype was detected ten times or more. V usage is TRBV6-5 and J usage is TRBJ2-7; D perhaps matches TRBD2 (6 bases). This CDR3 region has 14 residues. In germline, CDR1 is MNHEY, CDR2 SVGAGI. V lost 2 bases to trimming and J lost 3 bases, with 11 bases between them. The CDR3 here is CASSYGGALYEQYF. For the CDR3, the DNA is TGTGCCAGCAGTTACGGAGGGGCTCTCTACGAGCAGTACTTC.

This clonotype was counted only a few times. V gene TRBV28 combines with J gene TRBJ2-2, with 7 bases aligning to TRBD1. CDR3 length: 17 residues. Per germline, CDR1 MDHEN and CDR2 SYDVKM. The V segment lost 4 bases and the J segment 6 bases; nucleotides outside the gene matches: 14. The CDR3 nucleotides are TGTGCCAGCAGTTCCCTCCGTGACAGGGATCGGCCCGGGGAGCTGTTTTTT. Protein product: CASSSLRDRDRPGELFF.

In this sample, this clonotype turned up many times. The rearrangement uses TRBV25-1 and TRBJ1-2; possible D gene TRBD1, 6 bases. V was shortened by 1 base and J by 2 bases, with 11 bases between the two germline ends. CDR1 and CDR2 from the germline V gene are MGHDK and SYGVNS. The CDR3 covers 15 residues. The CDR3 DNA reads TGTGCCAGCAGTGAATCTCTCACAGGGAACTATGGCTACACCTTC. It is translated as CASSESLTGNYGYTF.

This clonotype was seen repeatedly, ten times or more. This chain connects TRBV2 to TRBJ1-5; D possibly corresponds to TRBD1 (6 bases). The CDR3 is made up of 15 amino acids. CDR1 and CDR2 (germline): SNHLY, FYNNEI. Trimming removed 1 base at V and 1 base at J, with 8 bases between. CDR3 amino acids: CASSEGRGSNQPQHF. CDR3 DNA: TGTGCCAGCAGTGAAGGGAGGGGGAGCAATCAGCCCCAGCATTTT.

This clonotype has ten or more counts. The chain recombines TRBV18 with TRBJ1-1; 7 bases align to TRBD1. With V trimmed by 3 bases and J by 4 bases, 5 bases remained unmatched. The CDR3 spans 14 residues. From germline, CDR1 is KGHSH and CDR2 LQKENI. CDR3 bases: TGTGCCAGCTCACCTGACAGGGTGGCCACTGAAGCTTTCTTT. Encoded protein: CASSPDRVATEAFF.

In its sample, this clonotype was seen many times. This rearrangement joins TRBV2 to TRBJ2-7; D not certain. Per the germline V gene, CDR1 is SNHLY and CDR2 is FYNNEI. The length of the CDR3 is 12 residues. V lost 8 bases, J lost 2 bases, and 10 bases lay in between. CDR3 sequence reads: CASQTGTYEQYF. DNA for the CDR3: TGTGCCAGCCAGACTGGAACCTACGAGCAGTACTTC.

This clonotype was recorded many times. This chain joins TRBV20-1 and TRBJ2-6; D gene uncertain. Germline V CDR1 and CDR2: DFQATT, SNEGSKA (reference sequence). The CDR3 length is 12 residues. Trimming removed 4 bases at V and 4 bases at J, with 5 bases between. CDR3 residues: CSATGGANVLTF. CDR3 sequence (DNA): TGCAGTGCTACGGGCGGGGCCAACGTCCTGACTTTC.

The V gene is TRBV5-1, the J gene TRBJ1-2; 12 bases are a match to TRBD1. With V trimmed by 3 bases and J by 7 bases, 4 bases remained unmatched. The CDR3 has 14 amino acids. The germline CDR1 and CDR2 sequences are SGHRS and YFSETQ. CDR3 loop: CASSSGTGGFGYTF. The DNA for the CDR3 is TGCGCCAGCAGCTCTGGGACAGGGGGCTTTGGCTACACCTTC.

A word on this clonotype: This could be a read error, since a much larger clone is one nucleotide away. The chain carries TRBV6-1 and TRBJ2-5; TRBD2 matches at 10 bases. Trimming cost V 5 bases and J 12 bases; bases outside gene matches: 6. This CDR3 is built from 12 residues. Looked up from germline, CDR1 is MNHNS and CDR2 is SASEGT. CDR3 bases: TGTGCCAGCAGTCAGAGCGGGAGGGCCAAGTACTTC. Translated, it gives CASSQSGRAKYF.

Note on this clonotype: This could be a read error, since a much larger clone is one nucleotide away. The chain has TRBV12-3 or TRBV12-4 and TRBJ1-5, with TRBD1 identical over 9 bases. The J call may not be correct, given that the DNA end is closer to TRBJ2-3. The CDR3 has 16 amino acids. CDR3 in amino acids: CASSRAGTGTNQPQYF. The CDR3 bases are TGTGCCAGCAGTAGAGCCGGGACAGGGACCAATCAGCCCCAGTATTTT.

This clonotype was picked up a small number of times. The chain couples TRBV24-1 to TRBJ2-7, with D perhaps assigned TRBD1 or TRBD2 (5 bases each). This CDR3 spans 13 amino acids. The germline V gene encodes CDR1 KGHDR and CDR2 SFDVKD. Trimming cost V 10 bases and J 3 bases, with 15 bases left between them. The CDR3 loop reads CATAGGPYYEQYF. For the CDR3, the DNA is TGTGCCACTGCTGGGGGACCCTACTACGAGCAGTACTTC.